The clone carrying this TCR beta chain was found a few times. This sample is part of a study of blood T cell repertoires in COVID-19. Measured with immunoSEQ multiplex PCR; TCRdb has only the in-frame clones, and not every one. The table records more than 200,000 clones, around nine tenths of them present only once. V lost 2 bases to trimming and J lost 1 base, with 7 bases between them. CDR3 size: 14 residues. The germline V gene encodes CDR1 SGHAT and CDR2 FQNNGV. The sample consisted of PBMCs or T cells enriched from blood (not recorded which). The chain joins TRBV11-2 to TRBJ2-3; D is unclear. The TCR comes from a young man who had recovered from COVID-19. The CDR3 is CASSLYRGTDTQYF. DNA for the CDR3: TGTGCCAGCAGCTTATACCGGGGCACAGATACGCAGTATTTT.